The rows below give T cell receptor beta chains drawn from one sample of a study of shared clonotypes between healthy human individuals. Data came from immunoSEQ multiplex PCR; TCRdb stores just in-frame clones and leaves some out. The sample yields roughly 2,000,000 clones, 93% seen once. The sequenced sample was naive CD8+ T cells from PBMCs. These TCRs come from a man aged 18 to 35 in good health. Some clones in this sample may be carry-over from other donors' samples. CDR3s include the opening cysteine and the closing phenylalanine or tryptophan. The D gene is left open where the match is weak. The listing skips clone size in some rows; elsewhere it reads once, few, many or a size class.

v_call	d_call	j_call	cdr3_length	clone_size	cdr3_nt	cdr3_aa
TRBV4-3	NA	TRBJ2-7	17	once	TGCGCCAGCAGCCAAGTCCCCCAGCGGCTCTTGTCCTACGAGCAGTACTTC	CASSQVPQRLLSYEQYF
TRBV6-1	TRBD1	TRBJ2-7	13	NA	TGTGCCAGCAGTGAAGTACAGGGGTACGAGCAGTACTTC	CASSEVQGYEQYF
TRBV5-1	NA	TRBJ2-7	13	NA	TGCGCCAGCAGCTCCGGCCCCGAGTACGAGCAGTACTTC	CASSSGPEYEQYF
TRBV27	NA	TRBJ2-2	18	NA	TGTGCCAGCAGTATTCAGACCCCCGGGACTCTCTTCACCGGGGAGCTGTTTTTT	CASSIQTPGTLFTGELFF
TRBV6-1	NA	TRBJ2-1	14	once	TGTGCCAGCAGTGACAGGGGCCCCTACAATGAGCAGTTCTTC	CASSDRGPYNEQFF
TRBV5-1	NA	TRBJ1-1	15	NA	TGCGCCAGCAGCCCTGCCCCCGGGACGCGCAGGAGGGCTTTCTTT	CASSPAPGTRRRAFF
TRBV4-2	NA	TRBJ2-7	14	NA	TGTGCCAGCAGCCAGGAGATCTCCCACTACGAGCAGTACTTC	CASSQEISHYEQYF
TRBV15	NA	TRBJ1-2	15	NA	TGTGCCACCAGCAGCGAAAGGACTGCCACCTATGGCTACACCTTC	CATSSERTATYGYTF
TRBV7-2	NA	TRBJ2-7	16	NA	TGTGCCAGCAGCCAAGGCCTCGGCGGACAGTATAGGGAGCAGTACTTC	CASSQGLGGQYREQYF
TRBV4-1	NA	TRBJ2-1	16	NA	TGCGCCAGCGAAGAGACACCTGGCCCCTCCTACAATGAGCAGTTCTTC	CASEETPGPSYNEQFF
TRBV7-2	NA	TRBJ2-7	17	NA	TGTGCCAGCAGCTTAAATTCAGGGCGATATGATGGGAACGAGCAGTACTTC	CASSLNSGRYDGNEQYF
TRBV27	TRBD2	TRBJ2-7	16	NA	TGTGCCAGCAGTCCTACTAGCGGTGGGAGCTCCTACGAGCAGTACTTC	CASSPTSGGSSYEQYF
TRBV28	TRBD1	TRBJ1-5	14	few	TGTGCCAGCAGCCGCGGACAGGGTAGACAGCCCCAGCATTTT	CASSRGQGRQPQHF
TRBV19	TRBD2	TRBJ2-7	17	NA	TGTGCCAGTAGAGTTAGCGGGAGGCCGGGGAGCTCCTACGAGCAGTACTTC	CASRVSGRPGSSYEQYF
TRBV15	NA	TRBJ2-3	16	NA	TGTGCCACCAGCAGGACCTGGGGGCGGAACACAGATACGCAGTATTTT	CATSRTWGRNTDTQYF
TRBV5-1	NA	TRBJ1-1	15	NA	TGCGCCAGCAGCTTGTCCGGGGTGGAGAACACTGAAGCTTTCTTT	CASSLSGVENTEAFF
TRBV5-5	NA	TRBJ1-1	15	NA	TGTGCCAGCAGCTTGGGGGGCCAGGTTCACACTGAAGCTTTCTTT	CASSLGGQVHTEAFF
TRBV14	TRBD1	TRBJ1-2	18	NA	TGTGCCAGCAGCCATCCTGGACAAACCGGGACAGGGAGAGGTGGCTACACCTTC	CASSHPGQTGTGRGGYTF
TRBV6-1	NA	TRBJ1-5	16	NA	TGTGCCAGCAGTGAAGCATGGGGGGCAAGGAATCAGCCCCAGCATTTT	CASSEAWGARNQPQHF
TRBV7-2	TRBD2	TRBJ2-5	18	NA	TGTGCCAGCAGCTTCGGGGAGATAGCGGGAGGGCCGGGAGAGACCCAGTACTTC	CASSFGEIAGGPGETQYF
TRBV4-3	NA	TRBJ2-2	18	NA	TGCGCCAGCAGCCACAAGAGGGGAGGTTTCGCGAACACCGGGGAGCTGTTTTTT	CASSHKRGGFANTGELFF
TRBV29-1	NA	TRBJ2-7	13	NA	TGCAGCGTTGACGGCGGTAGCTCCTACGAGCAGTACTTC	CSVDGGSSYEQYF
TRBV5-6	TRBD1	TRBJ2-3	16	NA	TGTGCCAGCAGCTTGGTGCAGGGGGCACACACAGATACGCAGTATTTT	CASSLVQGAHTDTQYF
TRBV6-5	NA	TRBJ2-1	15	NA	TGTGCCAGCAGCCATGACAGTTGGCGGACGAATGAGCAGTTCTTC	CASSHDSWRTNEQFF
TRBV15	NA	TRBJ1-1	16	NA	TGTGCCACCAGCAGAGGACGGGACGCAATGAACACTGAAGCTTTCTTT	CATSRGRDAMNTEAFF
TRBV4-2	NA	TRBJ1-4	19	NA	TGTGCCAGCAGCCAAGATCGGAGGGGAAACATTGCAACTAATGAAAAACTGTTTTTT	CASSQDRRGNIATNEKLFF